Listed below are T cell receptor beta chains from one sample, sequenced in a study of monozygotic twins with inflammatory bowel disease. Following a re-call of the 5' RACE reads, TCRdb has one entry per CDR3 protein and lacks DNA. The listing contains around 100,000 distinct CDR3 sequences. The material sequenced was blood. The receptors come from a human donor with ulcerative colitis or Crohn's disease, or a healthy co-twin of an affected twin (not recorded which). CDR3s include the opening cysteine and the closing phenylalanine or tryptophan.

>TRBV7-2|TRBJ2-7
CASSAREGRGCEQYF
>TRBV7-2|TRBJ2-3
CASSWGGRSERTDTQYF
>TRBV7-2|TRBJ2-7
CASSLWGSIYEQYF
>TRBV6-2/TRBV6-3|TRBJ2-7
CASTAPSGNSYEQYF
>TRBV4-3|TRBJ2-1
CASSQVPRSWTEQFF
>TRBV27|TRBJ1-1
CASSFNSQNTEAFF
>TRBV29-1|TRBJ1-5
CSAKDSNQPQHF
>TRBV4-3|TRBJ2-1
CASSPRPGGVYEQFF
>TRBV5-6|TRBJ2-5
CASSRLDRAEETQYF
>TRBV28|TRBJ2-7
CASGTGFYEQYF
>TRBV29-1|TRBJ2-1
CSVDGLSNEQFF
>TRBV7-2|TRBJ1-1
CASSLGRENTEAFF
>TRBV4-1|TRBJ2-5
CASSQDQETQYF
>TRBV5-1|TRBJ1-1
CASRRGAPRMNTEAFF
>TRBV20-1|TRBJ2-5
CSAQPTGQETQYF
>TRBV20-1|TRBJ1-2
CSAREGRGRGYTF
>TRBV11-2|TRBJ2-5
CASSPTSGGIQTQYF
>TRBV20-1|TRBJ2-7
CSARGGTGGGSEQYF
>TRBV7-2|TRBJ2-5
CASSPQMKTETQYF
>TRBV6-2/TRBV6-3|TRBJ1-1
CASSYEEGRLNTEAFF
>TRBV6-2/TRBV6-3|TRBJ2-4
CASQDGGAAKNIQYF
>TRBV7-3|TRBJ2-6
CASSHLGSGANVLTF
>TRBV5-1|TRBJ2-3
CASSLVHSGGTDTQYF
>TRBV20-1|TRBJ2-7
CSARPFLLAPTGEQYF
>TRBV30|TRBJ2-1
CARSLEGAAYNEQFF
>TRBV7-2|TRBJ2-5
CASSPQGIGGETQYF
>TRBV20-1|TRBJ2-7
CSAPGTSAYEQYF
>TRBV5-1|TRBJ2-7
CASSFRTELEQYF
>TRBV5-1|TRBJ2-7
CASRWLGQVSYEQYF
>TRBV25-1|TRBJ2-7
CASSDSQGQGEQYF
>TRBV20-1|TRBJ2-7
CSARDAVSYEQYF
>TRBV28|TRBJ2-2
CASLSSNTGELFF
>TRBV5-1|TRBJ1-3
CASSFTYQGTGNTIYF
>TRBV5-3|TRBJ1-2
CARSLRRLVGSSNYGYTF
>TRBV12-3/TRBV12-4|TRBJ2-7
CASSDRVVREQYF
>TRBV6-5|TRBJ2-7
CASSSFGTDYEQYF
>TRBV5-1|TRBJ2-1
CASSRGQASSYNEQFF
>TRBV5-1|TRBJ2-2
CASSLERVSGGELFF
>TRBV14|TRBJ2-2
CASSQVRSTGELFF
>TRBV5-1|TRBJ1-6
CANPWGDNSYNSPLHF
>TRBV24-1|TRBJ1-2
CATRILGRKGANYGYTF
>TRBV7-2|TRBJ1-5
CASSLGTLRNQPQHF
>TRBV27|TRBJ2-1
CASSLSTRQGLFF
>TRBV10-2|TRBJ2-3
CASRYLSTDTQYF
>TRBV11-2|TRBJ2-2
CASSPGGVNTGELFF
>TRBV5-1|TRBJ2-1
CASSLAPGGDEQFF
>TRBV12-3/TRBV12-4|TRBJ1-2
CASNGRSNYGYTF
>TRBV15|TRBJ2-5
CATSRDSRKETQYF
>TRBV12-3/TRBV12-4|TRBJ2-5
CASSPWDAGQETQYF
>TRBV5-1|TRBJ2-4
CASYRGFLKNIQYF
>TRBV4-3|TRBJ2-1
CASSQDPAGMSSYNEQFF